The TCR beta chain described here comes from a study of PD-1 blockade in mismatch repair-deficient tumors. Findings and limits, study-wide: Tumor-resident clones, often undetectable pretreatment in blood, expanded then contracted after pembrolizumab.

With respect to this clone: Its specificity is unknown.

Germline CDR1 and CDR2: LNHDA and SQIVND (reference sequence). This CDR3 has 17 residues. V was pared by 4 bases and J by 4 bases, with 8 bases of the junction left unmatched. The protocol was immunoSEQ multiplex PCR, while the TCRdb copy is restricted to in-frame clones and leaves out a portion. The repertoire includes 15,000 to 25,000 clones, about four fifths of them detected once, and 1.4% to 1.5% sits in the top ten. This receptor was taken from an adult with mismatch repair-deficient cancer. The sample in question was PBMCs, obtained 52 weeks after starting pembrolizumab. This chain links TRBV19 with TRBJ2-3; TRBD2 agrees at 13 bases. CDR3 in amino acids: CASSRRTSGGSPDTQYF. CDR3 nucleotides: TGTGCCAGTAGTAGAAGGACTAGCGGGGGCAGTCCAGATACGCAGTATTTT.